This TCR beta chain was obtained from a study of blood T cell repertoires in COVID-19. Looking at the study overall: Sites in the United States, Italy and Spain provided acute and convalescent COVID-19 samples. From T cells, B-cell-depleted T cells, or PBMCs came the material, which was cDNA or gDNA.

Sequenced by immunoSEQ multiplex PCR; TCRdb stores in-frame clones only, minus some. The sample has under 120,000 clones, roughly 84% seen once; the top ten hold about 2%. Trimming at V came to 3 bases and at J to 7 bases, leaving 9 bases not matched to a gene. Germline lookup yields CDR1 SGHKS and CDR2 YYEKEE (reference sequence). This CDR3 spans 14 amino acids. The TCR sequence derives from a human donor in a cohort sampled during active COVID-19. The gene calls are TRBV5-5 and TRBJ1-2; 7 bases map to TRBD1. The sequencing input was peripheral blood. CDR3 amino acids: CASSSDRVSGGYTF. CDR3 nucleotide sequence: TGTGCCAGCAGCTCTGACAGGGTCTCCGGTGGCTACACCTTC.